This T cell receptor beta chain was profiled in a study of blood T cells in healthy people across ages. General observations from the study: More naive CD4+ cells and higher diversity were found in long-lived than in aged donors.

Notes on this clonotype: Its antigen is undetermined.

V lost 4 bases and J lost 4, with 18 bases in between. Germline values: CDR1 SGHRS, CDR2 YFSETQ. CDR3 length: 16 amino acids. PCR was performed a second time for about 7 to 12 cycles using a sample-barcoded 5' primer and a J-beta primer mix. Sequencing recovered at least 2.5 million CDR3-containing paired-end reads from each sample. TCRdb re-called the 5' RACE reads through MiXCR, storing one row per CDR3 protein. Of 1.5 million to 2 million distinct CDR3 sequences listed, 28% are singletons. At least 6 million PBMCs were isolated per sample. The chain joins TRBV5-1 to TRBJ2-1; D not resolved. The clonotype comes from a woman aged 30 to 39 in good health. The sample consisted of blood. CDR3 residues: CASSPSSDFRYNEQFF. CDR3 nucleotides: TGCGCCAGCAGCCCAAGCTCGGATTTTCGATACAATGAGCAGTTCTTC.